A single TCR beta chain is shown here with its context. What it binds is unknown. This sample stems from a study of regulatory T cells. Per germline, CDR1 MNHEY and CDR2 SMNVEV (reference sequence). V was pared by 4 bases and J by 4 bases, with 19 bases between. The length of the CDR3 is 16 residues. All CD3G-deficient patients showed autoimmunity, more severe in two. Sorting split CD4+ cells into CD25-high CD127-low Tregs and CD25-low CD127-high conventional T cells. The PCR used 52 TRBV and 13 TRBJ primers. This table comes from immunoSEQ multiplex PCR, and its TCRdb copy is limited to in-frame clones, with some not included. This sample has about 23,000 clones, with roughly 88% found just once. Study-wide results and caveats: In CD3G-deficient patients, conventional CD4+ T cells were enriched for hydrophobic CDR3 residues at positions 6 and 7.

Input material: conventional CD4+ T cells sorted from blood. This chain connects TRBV27 to TRBJ2-5; D perhaps matches TRBD1 (6 bases). This receptor was identified in a child younger than 18 with CD3G deficiency. CDR3 bases: TGTGCCAGCAGTTATCCCGTGAGGGGGTGGAGAGAGACCCAGTACTTC. Translated, it gives CASSYPVRGWRETQYF.